Listed below are T cell receptor beta chains from one sample, sequenced in a study of T cell changes during pregnancy in multiple sclerosis. The repertoire was sequenced with immunoSEQ multiplex PCR; TCRdb's copy has only in-frame clones and lacks some. The repertoire holds tens of thousands of clones, with over 85% as singletons. Sequencing used peripheral blood, obtained in the second trimester of pregnancy. The origin of the receptors is a female donor with multiple sclerosis, enrolled in a pregnancy study. Each CDR3 is given with its conserved first and last residue. Fields, in order: clone size, V gene, J gene, D gene, CDR3 DNA, CDR3 protein. D genes are given only for firm matches. Size tells how often a clone was seen (once, few, many) or the class of an expanded clone, and some rows leave it out.

clone_size: few
v_call: TRBV30
j_call: TRBJ1-1
d_call: TRBD1
cdr3_nt: TGTGCCTGGAGTCCTGGGACAGTGAACACTGAAGCTTTCTTT
cdr3_aa: CAWSPGTVNTEAFF

clone_size: .
v_call: TRBV2
j_call: TRBJ2-2
d_call: TRBD1
cdr3_nt: TGTGCCAGCAGGCTTGAGACAGGGGGCGTCACCGGGGAGCTGTTTTTT
cdr3_aa: CASRLETGGVTGELFF

clone_size: .
v_call: TRBV7-2
j_call: TRBJ1-1
d_call: .
cdr3_nt: TGTGCCAGCAGCTCACTCGGACAGACTGAAGCTTTCTTT
cdr3_aa: CASSSLGQTEAFF

clone_size: .
v_call: TRBV10-1
j_call: TRBJ2-1
d_call: TRBD2
cdr3_nt: TGCGCCAGCAGTCGACTAGCGGGAGGGTCCCGGAGCTCCTACAATGAGCAGTTCTTC
cdr3_aa: CASSRLAGGSRSSYNEQFF

clone_size: .
v_call: TRBV5-6
j_call: TRBJ1-4
d_call: .
cdr3_nt: TGTGCCAGCAGCTTACGACAGGAAATTAATGAAAAACTGTTTTTT
cdr3_aa: CASSLRQEINEKLFF

clone_size: few
v_call: TRBV6-4
j_call: TRBJ2-3
d_call: .
cdr3_nt: TGTGCCAGCAGTGACGGGCGGGGAGACACAGATACGCAGTATTTT
cdr3_aa: CASSDGRGDTDTQYF

clone_size: .
v_call: TRBV4-3
j_call: TRBJ2-1
d_call: .
cdr3_nt: TGCGCCAGCAGCCCCGTGGTAGCCCTCAATGAGCAGTTCTTC
cdr3_aa: CASSPVVALNEQFF

clone_size: .
v_call: TRBV19
j_call: TRBJ1-1
d_call: TRBD1
cdr3_nt: TGTGCCAGTAGTATAGCGGACAGGGGCTGGAACACTGAAGCTTTCTTT
cdr3_aa: CASSIADRGWNTEAFF

clone_size: .
v_call: TRBV11-3
j_call: TRBJ2-7
d_call: .
cdr3_nt: TGTGCCAGCAGCTCGGCTGACTACTCCTACGAGCAGTACTTC
cdr3_aa: CASSSADYSYEQYF

clone_size: .
v_call: TRBV5-4
j_call: TRBJ2-3
d_call: TRBD2
cdr3_nt: TGTGCCAGCATACCCTCTAGCGGGAGGACTAGCACAGATACGCAGTATTTT
cdr3_aa: CASIPSSGRTSTDTQYF

clone_size: .
v_call: TRBV19
j_call: TRBJ1-1
d_call: TRBD1
cdr3_nt: TGTGCCAGTAGCATGAAGACAGGGGGGGCTGAAGCTTTCTTT
cdr3_aa: CASSMKTGGAEAFF

clone_size: once
v_call: TRBV10-1
j_call: TRBJ2-1
d_call: TRBD2
cdr3_nt: TGCGCCAGCAGCCCCCGACTAGCCGCAGACAATGAGCAGTTCTTC
cdr3_aa: CASSPRLAADNEQFF

clone_size: .
v_call: TRBV4-1
j_call: TRBJ2-1
d_call: .
cdr3_nt: TGCGCCAGCAGCCAAGAGGCTAGCTCGAACAATGAGCAGTTCTTC
cdr3_aa: CASSQEASSNNEQFF

clone_size: .
v_call: TRBV13
j_call: TRBJ2-5
d_call: .
cdr3_nt: TGTGCCAGCGTCCTGCAGGGGGGCCAAGAGACCCAGTACTTC
cdr3_aa: CASVLQGGQETQYF

clone_size: .
v_call: TRBV5-1
j_call: TRBJ1-1
d_call: .
cdr3_nt: TGCGCCAGCAGCTTGGCTGGGAGGCGGGCAGAGAACACTGAAGCTTTCTTT
cdr3_aa: CASSLAGRRAENTEAFF